Shown below are 5 T cell receptor beta chains from a single sample sequenced in a study of T cell responses to AZD1222 COVID-19 vaccine. Clones were sequenced by immunoSEQ multiplex PCR, and TCRdb holds only the in-frame ones, with some missing. This table holds 150,000 to 200,000 clones, 90% found once. The sample was peripheral blood, taken 28 days after the second AZD1222 dose. Receptors were obtained from an adult who received the AZD1222 COVID-19 vaccine.

The chain combines TRBV5-1 with TRBJ1-2; D unresolved. Germline V CDR1 and CDR2: SGHRS, YFSETQ. V dropped 4 bases and J dropped 4 bases, with 14 bases sitting between them. The CDR3 sequence is 14 residues long. Written as DNA, the CDR3 is TGCGCCAGCAGCATGGACTCACCGAGCTATGGCTACACCTTC. Amino acid sequence: CASSMDSPSYGYTF.

The chain has TRBV18 and TRBJ2-2, with a tentative D call TRBD1 (6 bases). The CDR3 contains 16 residues. Germline lookup yields CDR1 KGHSH and CDR2 LQKENI. V lost 5 bases to trimming and J lost 1 base, with 14 bases between them. The CDR3 nucleotides are TGTGCCAGCTCATCCCGGACAGAGAGGAACACCGGGGAGCTGTTTTTT. It specifies CASSSRTERNTGELFF.

The rearrangement joins TRBV2 to TRBJ1-2; D possibly corresponds to TRBD1 (6 bases). This CDR3 is built from 15 residues. V was clipped by 4 bases and J by 4 bases, with 16 bases between them. CDR1 is SNHLY, CDR2 FYNNEI, per germline. DNA for the CDR3: TGTGCCAGCAGTGTCCGGGGGCCGGGGAGCTATGGCTACACCTTC. Protein: CASSVRGPGSYGYTF.

This clone has only a few counts. The rearrangement links TRBV6-5 to TRBJ2-7; D is unclear. Per germline, CDR1 MNHEY and CDR2 SVGAGI. This CDR3 region has 13 residues. Deletions cut 7 bases from V and 2 bases from J, with 12 bases between. The CDR3 nucleotides read TGTGCCAGCAAAATGGGGAATCCCTACGAGCAGTACTTC. Residues: CASKMGNPYEQYF.

The V gene is TRBV10-3, the J gene TRBJ1-5; D is undetermined. Germline lookup yields CDR1 ENHRY and CDR2 SYGVKD. This CDR3 has 13 amino acids. V lost 0 bases and J lost 6, with 6 bases in between. This chain's CDR3 is CAISESLGQPQHF. The CDR3 DNA sequence: TGTGCCATCAGTGAGTCGCTAGGTCAGCCCCAGCATTTT.